One T cell receptor beta chain is described in this entry. TCRdb analysed the 5' RACE reads with MiXCR anew, one entry per CDR3 protein. The sample yields approximately 69,000 distinct CDR3 sequences, around 11% seen once. Germline V gene sequence: CDR1 MNHNY, CDR2 SVGAGI (reference sequence). This CDR3 has 13 residues. Trimming took 8 bases from V and 0 from J, leaving 9 bases between them. The data were taken from a study of early T cells in non-severe SARS-CoV-2 infection. J is TRBJ2-3 and V is TRBV6-6; the D is unclear. Sequences were derived from whole blood, sampled at baseline. This clonotype originated in an adult who was a healthcare worker with PCR-confirmed SARS-CoV-2 infection or an uninfected control (not recorded which). CDR3: CASGSSSTDTQYF. DNA of the CDR3: TGTGCCAGCGGCTCGTCGAGCACAGATACGCAGTATTTT.